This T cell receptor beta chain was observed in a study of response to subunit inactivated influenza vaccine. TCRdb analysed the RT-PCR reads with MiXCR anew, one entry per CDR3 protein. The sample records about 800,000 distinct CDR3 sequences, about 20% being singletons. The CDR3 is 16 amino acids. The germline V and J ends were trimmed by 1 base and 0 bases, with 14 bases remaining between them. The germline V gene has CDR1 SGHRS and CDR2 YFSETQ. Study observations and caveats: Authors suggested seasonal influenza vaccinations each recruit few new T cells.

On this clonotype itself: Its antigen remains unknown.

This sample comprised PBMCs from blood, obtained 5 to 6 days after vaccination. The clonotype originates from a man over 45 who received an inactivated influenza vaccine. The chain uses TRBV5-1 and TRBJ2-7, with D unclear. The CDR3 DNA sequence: TGCGCCAGCAGCTTGAGCGACTCACAGACCTCCTACGAGCAGTACTTC. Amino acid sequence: CASSLSDSQTSYEQYF.